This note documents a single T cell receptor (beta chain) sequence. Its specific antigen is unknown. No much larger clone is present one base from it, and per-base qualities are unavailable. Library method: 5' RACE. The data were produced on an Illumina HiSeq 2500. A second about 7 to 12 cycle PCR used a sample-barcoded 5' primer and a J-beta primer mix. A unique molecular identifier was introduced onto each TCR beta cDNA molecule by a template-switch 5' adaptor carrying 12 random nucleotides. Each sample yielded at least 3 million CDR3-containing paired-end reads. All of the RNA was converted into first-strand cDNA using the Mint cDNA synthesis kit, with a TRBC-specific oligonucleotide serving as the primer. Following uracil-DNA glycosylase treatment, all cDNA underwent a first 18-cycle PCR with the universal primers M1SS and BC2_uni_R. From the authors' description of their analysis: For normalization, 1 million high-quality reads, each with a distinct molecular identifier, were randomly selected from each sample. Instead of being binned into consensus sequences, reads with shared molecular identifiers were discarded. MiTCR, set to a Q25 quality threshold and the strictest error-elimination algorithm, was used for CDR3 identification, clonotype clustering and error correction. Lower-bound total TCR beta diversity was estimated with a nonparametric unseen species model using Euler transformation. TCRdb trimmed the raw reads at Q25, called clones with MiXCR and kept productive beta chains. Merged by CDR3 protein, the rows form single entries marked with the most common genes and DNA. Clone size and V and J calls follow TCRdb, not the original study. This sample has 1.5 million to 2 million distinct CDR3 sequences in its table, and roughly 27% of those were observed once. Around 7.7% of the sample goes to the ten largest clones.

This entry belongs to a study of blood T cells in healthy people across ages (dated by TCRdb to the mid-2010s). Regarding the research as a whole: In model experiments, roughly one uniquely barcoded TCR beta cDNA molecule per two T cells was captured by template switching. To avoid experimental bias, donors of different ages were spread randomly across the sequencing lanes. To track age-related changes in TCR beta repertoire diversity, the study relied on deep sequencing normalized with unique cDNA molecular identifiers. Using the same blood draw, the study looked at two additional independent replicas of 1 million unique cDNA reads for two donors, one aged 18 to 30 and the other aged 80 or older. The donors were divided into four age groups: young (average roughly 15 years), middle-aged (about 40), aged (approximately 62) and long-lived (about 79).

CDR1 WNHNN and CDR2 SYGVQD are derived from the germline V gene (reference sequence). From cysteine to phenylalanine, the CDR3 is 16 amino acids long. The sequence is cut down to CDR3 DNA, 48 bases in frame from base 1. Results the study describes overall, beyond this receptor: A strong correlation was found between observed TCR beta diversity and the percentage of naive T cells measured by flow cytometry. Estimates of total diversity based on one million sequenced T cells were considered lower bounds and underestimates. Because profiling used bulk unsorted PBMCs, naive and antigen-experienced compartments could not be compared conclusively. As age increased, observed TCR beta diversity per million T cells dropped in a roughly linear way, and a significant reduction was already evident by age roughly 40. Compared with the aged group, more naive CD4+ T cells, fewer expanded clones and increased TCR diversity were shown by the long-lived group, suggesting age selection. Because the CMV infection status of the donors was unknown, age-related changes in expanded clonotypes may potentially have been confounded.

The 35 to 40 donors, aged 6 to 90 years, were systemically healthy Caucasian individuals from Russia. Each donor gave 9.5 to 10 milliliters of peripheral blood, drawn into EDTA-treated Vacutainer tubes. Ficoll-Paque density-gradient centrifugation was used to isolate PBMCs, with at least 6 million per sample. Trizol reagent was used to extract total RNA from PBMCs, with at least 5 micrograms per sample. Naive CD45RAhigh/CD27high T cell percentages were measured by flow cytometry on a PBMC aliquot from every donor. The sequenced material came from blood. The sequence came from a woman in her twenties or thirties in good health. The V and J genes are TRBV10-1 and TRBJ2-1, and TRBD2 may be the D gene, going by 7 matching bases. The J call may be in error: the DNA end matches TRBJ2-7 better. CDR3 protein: CASSDSGGQSYNEQYF. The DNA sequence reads TGCGCCAGCAGTGACTCGGGGGGCCAGTCCTACAATGAGCAGTACTTC.